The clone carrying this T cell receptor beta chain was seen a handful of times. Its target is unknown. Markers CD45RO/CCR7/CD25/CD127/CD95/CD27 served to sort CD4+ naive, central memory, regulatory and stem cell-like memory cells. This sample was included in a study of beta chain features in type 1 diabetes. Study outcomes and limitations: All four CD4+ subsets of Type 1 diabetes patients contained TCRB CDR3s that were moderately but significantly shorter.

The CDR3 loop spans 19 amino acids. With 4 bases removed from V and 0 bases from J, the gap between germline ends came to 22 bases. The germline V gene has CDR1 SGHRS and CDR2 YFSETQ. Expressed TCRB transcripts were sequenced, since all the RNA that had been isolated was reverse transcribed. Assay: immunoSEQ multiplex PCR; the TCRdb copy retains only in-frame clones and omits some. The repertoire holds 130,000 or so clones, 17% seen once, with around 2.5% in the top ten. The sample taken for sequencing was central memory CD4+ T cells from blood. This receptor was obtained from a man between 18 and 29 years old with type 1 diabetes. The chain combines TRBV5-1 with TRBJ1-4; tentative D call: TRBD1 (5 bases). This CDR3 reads CASSPEGRVGAATNEKLFF. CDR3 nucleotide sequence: TGCGCCAGCAGCCCGGAAGGCAGGGTAGGGGCTGCAACTAATGAAAAACTGTTTTTT. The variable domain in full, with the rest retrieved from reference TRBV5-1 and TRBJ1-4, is KAGVTQTPRYLIKTRGQQVTLSCSPISGHRSVSWYQQTPGQGLQFLFEYFSETQRNKGNFPGRFSGRQFSNSRSEMNVSTLELGDSALYLCASSPEGRVGAATNEKLFFGSGTQLSVL.